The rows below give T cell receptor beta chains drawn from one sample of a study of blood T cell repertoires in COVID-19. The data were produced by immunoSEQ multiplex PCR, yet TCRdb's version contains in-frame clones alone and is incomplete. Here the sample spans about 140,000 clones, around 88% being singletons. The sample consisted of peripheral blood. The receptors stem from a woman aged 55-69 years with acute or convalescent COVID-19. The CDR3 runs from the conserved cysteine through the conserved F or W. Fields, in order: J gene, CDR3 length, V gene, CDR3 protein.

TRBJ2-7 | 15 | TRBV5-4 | CASSLGSGAAYEQYF
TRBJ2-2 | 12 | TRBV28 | CASAIETGELFF
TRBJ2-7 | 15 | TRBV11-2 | CASSINPGQGYEQYF
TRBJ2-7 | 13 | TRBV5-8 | CASSLGTLYEQYF
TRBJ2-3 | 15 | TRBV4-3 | CASSQRGRGTDTQYF
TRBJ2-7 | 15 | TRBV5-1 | CASSSGGTRHEGQYF
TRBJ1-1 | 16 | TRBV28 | CASSMGRTSLDTEAFF
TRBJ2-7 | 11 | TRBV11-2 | CASSPGYEQYF
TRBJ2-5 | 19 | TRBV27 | CASSLVLSLGGGAPETQYF
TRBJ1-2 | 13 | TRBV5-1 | CASSSGEDYGYTF
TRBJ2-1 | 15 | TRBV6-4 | CASSVLAGAYNEQFF
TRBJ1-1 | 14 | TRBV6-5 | CASSYSLQGTGAFF
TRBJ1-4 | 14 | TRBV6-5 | CASKLWGANEKLFF
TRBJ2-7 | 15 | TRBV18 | CASSTGQGASYEQYF
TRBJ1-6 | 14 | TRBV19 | CASSGPGFNSPLHF
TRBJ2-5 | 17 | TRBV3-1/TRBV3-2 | CASSQGETSGGWETQYF
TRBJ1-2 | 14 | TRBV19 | CASSMTRANYGYTF
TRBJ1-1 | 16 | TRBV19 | CASSIGGYRENTEAFF
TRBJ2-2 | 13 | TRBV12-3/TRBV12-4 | CASSFVRAGELFF
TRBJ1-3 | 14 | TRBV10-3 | CAISEETGHNTIYF
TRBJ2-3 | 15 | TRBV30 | CAWTLPRQGTDTQYF
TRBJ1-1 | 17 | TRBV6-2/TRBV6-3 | CASSLQGATNKNTEAFF
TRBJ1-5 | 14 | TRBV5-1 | CASSLEGDNQPQHF
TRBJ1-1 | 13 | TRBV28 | CASSHRENTEAFF
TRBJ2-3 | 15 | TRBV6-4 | CASSARDRASDTQYF
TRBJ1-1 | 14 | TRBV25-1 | CASSSTGRNTEAFF